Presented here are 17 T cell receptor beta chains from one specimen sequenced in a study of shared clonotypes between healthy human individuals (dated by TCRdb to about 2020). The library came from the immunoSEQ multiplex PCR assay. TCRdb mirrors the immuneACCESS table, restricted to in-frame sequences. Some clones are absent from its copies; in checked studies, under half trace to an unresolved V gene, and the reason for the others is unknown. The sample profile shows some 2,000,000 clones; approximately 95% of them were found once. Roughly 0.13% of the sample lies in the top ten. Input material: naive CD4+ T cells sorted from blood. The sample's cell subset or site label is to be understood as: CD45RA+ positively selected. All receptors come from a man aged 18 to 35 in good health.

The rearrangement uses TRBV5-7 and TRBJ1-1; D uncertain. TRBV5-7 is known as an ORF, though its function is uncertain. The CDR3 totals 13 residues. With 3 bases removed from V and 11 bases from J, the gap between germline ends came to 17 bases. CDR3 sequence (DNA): TGTGCCAGCAGCTCGCTCGCGGCGTTCAGCGCTTTCTTT. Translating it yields CASSSLAAFSAFF.

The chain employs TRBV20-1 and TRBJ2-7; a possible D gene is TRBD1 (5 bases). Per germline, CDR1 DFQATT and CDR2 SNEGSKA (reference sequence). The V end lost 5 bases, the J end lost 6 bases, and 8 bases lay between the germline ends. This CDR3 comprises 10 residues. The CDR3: CSAGRGEQYF. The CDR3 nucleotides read TGCAGTGCTGGTAGGGGCGAGCAGTACTTC.

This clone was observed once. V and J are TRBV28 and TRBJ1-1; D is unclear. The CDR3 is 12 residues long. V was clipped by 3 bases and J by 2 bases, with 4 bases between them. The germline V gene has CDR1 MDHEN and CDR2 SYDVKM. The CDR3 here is CASSFINTEAFF. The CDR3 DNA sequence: TGTGCCAGCAGTTTCATTAACACTGAAGCTTTCTTT.

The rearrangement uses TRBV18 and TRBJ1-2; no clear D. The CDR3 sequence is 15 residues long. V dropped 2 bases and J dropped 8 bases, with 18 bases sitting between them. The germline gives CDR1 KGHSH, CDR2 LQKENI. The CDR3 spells CASSPENHRWEGYTF. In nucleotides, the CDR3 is TGTGCCAGCTCACCAGAAAATCATCGTTGGGAAGGCTACACCTTC. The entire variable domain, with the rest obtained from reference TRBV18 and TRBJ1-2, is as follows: NAGVMQNPRHLVRRRGQEARLRCSPMKGHSHVYWYRQLPEEGLKFMVYLQKENIIDESGMPKERFSAEFPKEGPSILRIQQVVRGDSAAYFCASSPENHRWEGYTFGSGTRLTVV.

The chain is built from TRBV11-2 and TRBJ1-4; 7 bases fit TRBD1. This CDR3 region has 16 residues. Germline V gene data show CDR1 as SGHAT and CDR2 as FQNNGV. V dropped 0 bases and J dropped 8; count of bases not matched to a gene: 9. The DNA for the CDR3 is TGTGCCAGCAGCTTAGATACCCAGGGGGTTTTGGAAAAACTGTTTTTT. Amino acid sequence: CASSLDTQGVLEKLFF.

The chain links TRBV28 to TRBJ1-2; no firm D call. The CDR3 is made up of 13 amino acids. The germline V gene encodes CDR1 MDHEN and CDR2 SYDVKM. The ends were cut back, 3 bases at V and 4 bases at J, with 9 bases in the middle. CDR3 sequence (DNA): TGTGCCAGCAGTTTGGTGGTCGGCTATGGCTACACCTTC. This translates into CASSLVVGYGYTF.

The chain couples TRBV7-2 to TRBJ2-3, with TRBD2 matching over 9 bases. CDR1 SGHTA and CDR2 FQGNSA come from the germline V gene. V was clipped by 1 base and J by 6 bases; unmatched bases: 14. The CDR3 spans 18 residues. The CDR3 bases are TGTGCCAGCAGCTTAGGCCTTAGCGGGGGTGGCGCCGGGGATACGCAGTATTTT. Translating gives CASSLGLSGGGAGDTQYF.

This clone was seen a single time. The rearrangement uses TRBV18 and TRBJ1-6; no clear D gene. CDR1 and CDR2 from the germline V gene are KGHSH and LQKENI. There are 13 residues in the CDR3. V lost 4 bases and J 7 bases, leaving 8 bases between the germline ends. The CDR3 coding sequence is TGTGCCAGCTCACGGTCAAGCAATTCACCCCTCCACTTT. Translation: CASSRSSNSPLHF.

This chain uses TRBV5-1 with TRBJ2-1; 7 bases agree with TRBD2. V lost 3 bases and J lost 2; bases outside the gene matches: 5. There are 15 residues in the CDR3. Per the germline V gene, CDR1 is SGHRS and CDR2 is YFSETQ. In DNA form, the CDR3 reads TGCGCCAGCAGCTGGGAGGGGCAACCCTACAATGAGCAGTTCTTC. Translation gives CASSWEGQPYNEQFF.

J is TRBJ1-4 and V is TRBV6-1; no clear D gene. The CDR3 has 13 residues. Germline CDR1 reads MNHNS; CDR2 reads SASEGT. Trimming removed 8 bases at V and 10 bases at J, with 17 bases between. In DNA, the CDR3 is TGTGCCAGCTGCATTATAAGTATGGGAAAACTGTTTTTT. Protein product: CASCIISMGKLFF.

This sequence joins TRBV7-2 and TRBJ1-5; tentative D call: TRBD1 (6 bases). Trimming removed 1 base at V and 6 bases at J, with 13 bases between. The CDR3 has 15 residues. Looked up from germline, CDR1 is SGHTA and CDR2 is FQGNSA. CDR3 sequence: CASSLDRVLGQPQHF. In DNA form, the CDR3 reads TGTGCCAGCAGCTTAGACAGGGTTTTAGGTCAGCCCCAGCATTTT.

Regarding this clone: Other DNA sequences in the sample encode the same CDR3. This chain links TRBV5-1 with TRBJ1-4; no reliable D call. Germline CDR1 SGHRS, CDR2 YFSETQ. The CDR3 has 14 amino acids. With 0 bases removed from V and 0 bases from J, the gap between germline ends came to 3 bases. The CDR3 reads CASSLGATNEKLFF. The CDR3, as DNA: TGCGCCAGCAGCTTGGGGGCAACTAATGAAAAACTGTTTTTT.

The CDR3 DNA is TGCAGCGTCCTAGCCTTTTCCTACAATGAGCAGTTCTTC. The encoded protein is CSVLAFSYNEQFF. The chain uses TRBV29-1 and TRBJ2-1; a possible D gene is TRBD2 (5 bases). The ends were cut back, 6 bases at V and 1 base at J, with 10 bases in the middle. The CDR3 is 13 amino acids. The V gene's germline CDR1 is SQVTM and CDR2 ANQGSEA.

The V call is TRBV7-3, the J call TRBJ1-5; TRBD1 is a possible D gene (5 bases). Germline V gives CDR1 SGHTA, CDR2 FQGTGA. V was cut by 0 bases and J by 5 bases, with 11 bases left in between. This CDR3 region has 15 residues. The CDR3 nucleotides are TGTGCCAGCAGCTTAACACCTCCCAGGGATCAGCCCCAGCATTTT. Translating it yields CASSLTPPRDQPQHF.

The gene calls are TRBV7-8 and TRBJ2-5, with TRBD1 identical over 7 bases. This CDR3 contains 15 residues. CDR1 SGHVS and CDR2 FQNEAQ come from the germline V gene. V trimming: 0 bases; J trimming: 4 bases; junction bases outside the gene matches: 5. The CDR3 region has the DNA TGTGCCAGCAGCTTAGCAACAGGGGTTGGAGAGACCCAGTACTTC. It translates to CASSLATGVGETQYF.

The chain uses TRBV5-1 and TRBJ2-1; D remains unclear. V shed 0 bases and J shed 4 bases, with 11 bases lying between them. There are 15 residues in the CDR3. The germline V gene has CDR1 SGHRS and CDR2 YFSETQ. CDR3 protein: CASSLARWGYNEQFF. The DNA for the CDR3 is TGCGCCAGCAGCTTGGCCAGGTGGGGATACAATGAGCAGTTCTTC.

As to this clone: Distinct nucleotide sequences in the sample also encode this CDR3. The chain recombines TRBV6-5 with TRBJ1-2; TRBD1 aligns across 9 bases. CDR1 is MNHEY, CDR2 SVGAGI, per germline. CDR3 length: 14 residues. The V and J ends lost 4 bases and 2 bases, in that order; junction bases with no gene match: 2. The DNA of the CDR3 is TGTGCCAGCAGTTCAACAGGGGGCAACTATGGCTACACCTTC. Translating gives CASSSTGGNYGYTF.